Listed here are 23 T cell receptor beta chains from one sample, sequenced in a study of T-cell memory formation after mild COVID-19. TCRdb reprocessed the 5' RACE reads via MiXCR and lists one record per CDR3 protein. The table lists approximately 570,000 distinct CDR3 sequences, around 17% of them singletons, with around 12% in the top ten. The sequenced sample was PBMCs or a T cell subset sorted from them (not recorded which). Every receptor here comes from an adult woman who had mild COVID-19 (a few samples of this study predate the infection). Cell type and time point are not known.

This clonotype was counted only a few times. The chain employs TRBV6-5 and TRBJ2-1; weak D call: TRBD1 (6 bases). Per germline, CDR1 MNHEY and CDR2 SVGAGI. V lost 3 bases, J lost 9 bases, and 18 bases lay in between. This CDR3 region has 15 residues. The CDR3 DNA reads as TGTGCCAGCAGTTATCCGACAGGAGGCGGCACTGAGCAGTTCTTC. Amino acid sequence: CASSYPTGGGTEQFF.

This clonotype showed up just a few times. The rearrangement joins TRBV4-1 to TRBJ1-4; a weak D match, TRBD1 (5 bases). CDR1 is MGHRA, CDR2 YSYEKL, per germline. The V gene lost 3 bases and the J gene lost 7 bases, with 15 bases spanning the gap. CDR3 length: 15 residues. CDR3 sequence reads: CASSHTNKGFEKLFF. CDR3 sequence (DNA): TGCGCCAGCAGCCATACTAATAAGGGGTTTGAAAAACTGTTTTTT.

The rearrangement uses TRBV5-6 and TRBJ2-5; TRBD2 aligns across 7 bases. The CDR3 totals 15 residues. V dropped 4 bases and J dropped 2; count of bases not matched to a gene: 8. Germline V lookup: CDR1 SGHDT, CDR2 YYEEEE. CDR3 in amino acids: CASSPPGLLQETQYF. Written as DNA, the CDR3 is TGTGCCAGCAGCCCCCCGGGACTACTACAAGAGACCCAGTACTTC.

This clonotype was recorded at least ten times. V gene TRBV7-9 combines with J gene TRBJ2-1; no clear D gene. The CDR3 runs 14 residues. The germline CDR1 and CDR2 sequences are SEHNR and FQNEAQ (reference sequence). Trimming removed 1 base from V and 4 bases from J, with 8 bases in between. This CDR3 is CASSLGDAYNEQFF. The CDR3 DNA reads TGTGCCAGCAGCTTAGGGGATGCGTACAATGAGCAGTTCTTC. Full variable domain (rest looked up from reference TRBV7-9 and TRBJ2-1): DTGVSQNPRHKITKRGQNVTFRCDPISEHNRLYWYRQTLGQGPEFLTYFQNEAQLEKSRLLSDRFSAERPKGSFSTLEIQRTEQGDSAMYLCASSLGDAYNEQFFGPGTRLTVL.

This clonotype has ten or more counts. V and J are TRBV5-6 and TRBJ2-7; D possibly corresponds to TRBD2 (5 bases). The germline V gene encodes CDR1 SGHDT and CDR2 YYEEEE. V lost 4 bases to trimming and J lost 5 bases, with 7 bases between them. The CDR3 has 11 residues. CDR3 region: CASSLGDEQYF. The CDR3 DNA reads TGTGCCAGCAGCCTGGGAGACGAGCAGTACTTC.

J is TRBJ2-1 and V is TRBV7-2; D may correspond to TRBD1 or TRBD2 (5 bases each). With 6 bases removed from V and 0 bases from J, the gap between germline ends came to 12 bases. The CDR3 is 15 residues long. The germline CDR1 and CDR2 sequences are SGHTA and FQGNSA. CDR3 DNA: TGTGCCAGCAGGAGGGACCTGAGCTCCTACAATGAGCAGTTCTTC. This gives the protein CASRRDLSSYNEQFF.

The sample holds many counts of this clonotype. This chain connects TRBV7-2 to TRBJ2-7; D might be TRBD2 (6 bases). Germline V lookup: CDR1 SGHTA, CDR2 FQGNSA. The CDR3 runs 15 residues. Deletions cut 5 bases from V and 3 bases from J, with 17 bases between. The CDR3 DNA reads TGTGCCAGCAGCCCCTTTGGGGACTCAAACTACGAGCAGTACTTC. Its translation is CASSPFGDSNYEQYF.

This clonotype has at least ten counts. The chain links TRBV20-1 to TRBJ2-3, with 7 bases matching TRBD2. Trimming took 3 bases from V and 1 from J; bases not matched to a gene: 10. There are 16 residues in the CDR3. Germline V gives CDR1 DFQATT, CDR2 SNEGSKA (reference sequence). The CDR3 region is CSASGRFLKGTDTQYF. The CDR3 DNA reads TGCAGTGCTAGCGGGAGGTTCCTAAAGGGCACAGATACGCAGTATTTT.

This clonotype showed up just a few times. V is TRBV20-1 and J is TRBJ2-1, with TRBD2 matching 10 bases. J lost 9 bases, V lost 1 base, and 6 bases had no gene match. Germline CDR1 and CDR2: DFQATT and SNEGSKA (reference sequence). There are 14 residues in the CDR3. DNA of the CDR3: TGCAGTGCTAGAGCTAGCGGGAGATTGGGTGAGCAGTTCTTC. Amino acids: CSARASGRLGEQFF.

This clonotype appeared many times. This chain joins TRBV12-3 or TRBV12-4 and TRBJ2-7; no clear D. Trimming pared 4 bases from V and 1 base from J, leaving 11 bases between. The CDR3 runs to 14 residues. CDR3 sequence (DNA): TGTGCCAGCAGTTCCACGGACGGTTCCTACGAGCAGTACTTC. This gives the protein CASSSTDGSYEQYF.

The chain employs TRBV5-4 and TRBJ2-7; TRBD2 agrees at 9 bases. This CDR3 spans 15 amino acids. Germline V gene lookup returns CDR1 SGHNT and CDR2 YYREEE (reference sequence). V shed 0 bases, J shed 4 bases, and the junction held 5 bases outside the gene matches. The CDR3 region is CASSLAWTSAYEQYF. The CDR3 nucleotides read TGTGCCAGCAGCTTGGCTTGGACTAGCGCGTACGAGCAGTACTTC. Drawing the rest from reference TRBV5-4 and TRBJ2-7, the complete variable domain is ETGVTQSPTHLIKTRGQQVTLRCSSQSGHNTVSWYQQALGQGPQFIFQYYREEENGRGNFPPRFSGLQFPNYSSELNVNALELDDSALYLCASSLAWTSAYEQYFGPGTRLTVT.

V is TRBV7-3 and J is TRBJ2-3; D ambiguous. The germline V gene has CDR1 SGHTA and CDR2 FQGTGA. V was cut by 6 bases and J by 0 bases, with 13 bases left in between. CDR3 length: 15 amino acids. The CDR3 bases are TGTGCCAGCAGTCAAGGCTACGCCAGCACAGATACGCAGTATTTT. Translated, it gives CASSQGYASTDTQYF.

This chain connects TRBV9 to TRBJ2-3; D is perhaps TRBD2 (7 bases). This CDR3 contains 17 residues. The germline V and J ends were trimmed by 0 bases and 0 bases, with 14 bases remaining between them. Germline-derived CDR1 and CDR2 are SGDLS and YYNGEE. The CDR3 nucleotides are TGTGCCAGCAGCGTAGATCGGGGGGCCTTAAGCACAGATACGCAGTATTTT. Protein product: CASSVDRGALSTDTQYF. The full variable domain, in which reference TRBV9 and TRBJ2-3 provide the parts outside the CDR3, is DSGVTQTPKHLITATGQRVTLRCSPRSGDLSVYWYQQSLDQGLQFLIQYYNGEERAKGNILERFSAQQFPDLHSELNLSSLELGDSALYFCASSVDRGALSTDTQYFGPGTRLTVL.

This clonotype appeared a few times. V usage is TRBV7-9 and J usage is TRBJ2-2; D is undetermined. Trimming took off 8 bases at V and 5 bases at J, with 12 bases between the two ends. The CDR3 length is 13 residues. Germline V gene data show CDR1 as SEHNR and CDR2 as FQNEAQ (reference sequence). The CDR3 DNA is TGTGCCAGCTTGCGAGGTGTTACCGGGGAGCTGTTTTTT. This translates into CASLRGVTGELFF.

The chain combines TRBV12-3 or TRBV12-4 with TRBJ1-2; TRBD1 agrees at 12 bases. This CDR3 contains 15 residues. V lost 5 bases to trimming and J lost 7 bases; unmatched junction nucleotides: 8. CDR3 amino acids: CASSPPGQGALGYTF. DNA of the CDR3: TGTGCCAGCAGTCCACCGGGACAGGGGGCTCTTGGCTACACCTTC.

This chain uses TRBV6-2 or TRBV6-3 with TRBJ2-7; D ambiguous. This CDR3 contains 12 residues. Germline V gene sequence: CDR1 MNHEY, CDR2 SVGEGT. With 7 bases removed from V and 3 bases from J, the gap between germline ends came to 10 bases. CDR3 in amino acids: CASTKDDYEQYF. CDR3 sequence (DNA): TGTGCCAGCACCAAGGACGACTACGAGCAGTACTTC.

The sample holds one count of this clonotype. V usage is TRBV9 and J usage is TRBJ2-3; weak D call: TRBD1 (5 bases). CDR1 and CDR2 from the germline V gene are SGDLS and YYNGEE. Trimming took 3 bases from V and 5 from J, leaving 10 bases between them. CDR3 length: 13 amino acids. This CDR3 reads CASSARGQDTQYF. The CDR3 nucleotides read TGTGCCAGCAGCGCAAGAGGACAAGATACGCAGTATTTT.

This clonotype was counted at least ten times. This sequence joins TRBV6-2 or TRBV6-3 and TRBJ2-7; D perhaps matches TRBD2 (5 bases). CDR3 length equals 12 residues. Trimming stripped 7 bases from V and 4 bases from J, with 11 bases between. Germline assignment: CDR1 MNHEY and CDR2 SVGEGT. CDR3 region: CASTGLGYEQYF. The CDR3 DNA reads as TGTGCCAGCACCGGACTGGGTTACGAGCAGTACTTC.

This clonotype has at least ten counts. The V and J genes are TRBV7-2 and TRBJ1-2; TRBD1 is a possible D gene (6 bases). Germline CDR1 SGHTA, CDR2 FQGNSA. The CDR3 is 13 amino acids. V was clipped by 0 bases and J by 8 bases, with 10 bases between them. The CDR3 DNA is TGTGCCAGCAGCTTAGCCGGGACACGAGGCTACACCTTC. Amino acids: CASSLAGTRGYTF.

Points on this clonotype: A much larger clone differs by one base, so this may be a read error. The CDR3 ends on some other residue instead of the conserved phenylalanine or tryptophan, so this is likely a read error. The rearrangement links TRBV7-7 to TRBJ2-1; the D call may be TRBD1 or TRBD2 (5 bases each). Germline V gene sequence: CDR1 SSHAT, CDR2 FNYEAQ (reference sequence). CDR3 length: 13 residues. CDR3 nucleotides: TGTGCTAGCAGCCCCGGGACGAGGAATGAGCAGTTCGTC. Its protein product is CASSPGTRNEQFV.

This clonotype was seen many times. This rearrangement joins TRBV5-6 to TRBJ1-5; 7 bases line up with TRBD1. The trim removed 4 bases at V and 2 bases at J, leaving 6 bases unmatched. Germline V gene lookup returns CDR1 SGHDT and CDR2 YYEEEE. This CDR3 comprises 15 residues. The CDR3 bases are TGTGCCAGCAGCCGACATACAGGGGGCAATCAGCCCCAGCATTTT. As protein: CASSRHTGGNQPQHF.

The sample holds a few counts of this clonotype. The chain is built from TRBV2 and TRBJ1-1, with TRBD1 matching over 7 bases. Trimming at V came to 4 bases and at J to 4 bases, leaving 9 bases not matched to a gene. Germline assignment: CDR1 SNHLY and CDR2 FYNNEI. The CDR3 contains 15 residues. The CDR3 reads CASSGRGQVGTEAFF. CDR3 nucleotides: TGTGCCAGCAGTGGCCGAGGACAGGTTGGCACTGAAGCTTTCTTT.

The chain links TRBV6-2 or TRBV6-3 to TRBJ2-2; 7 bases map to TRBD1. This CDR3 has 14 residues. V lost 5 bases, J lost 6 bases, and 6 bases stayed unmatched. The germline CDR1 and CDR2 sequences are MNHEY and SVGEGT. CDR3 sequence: CASSIQGWSGELFF. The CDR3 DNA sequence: TGTGCCAGCAGTATACAGGGGTGGTCCGGGGAGCTGTTTTTT.